This entry lists 32 T cell receptor beta chains sequenced from one sample in a study of beta chain features in type 1 diabetes. The isolated RNA, all of it, was reverse transcribed, so expressed TCRB transcripts were what got sequenced. Profiled with immunoSEQ multiplex PCR; TCRdb holds only in-frame clones, not every one. In the table there are 970,000 or so clones, roughly 17% of which are singletons. The specimen was naive CD4+ T cells from blood. The receptors were sampled from a woman between 18 and 30 years old in good health.

The rearrangement uses TRBV6-6 and TRBJ2-5, with a tentative D call TRBD2 (5 bases). V was shortened by 6 bases and J by 11 bases, with 22 bases between the two germline ends. The CDR3 sequence is 14 residues long. The germline V gene has CDR1 MNHNY and CDR2 SVGAGI (reference sequence). The CDR3 is CASSREGLPMGQYF. The CDR3 DNA sequence: TGTGCCAGCAGCCGAGAAGGACTGCCAATGGGGCAGTACTTC.

As for this clone: Other DNA sequences in the same sample also yield this CDR3. V is TRBV7-3 and J is TRBJ2-1; possibly TRBD2 for D (6 bases). The CDR3 totals 15 residues. CDR1 and CDR2 from the germline V gene are SGHTA and FQGTGA. V gave up 0 bases and J gave up 0 bases, with 6 bases separating them. CDR3 region: CASSLTRDSYNEQFF. In DNA form, the CDR3 reads TGTGCCAGCAGCTTAACGCGGGACTCCTACAATGAGCAGTTCTTC.

This clone was observed a handful of times. This sequence joins TRBV25-1 and TRBJ2-5; TRBD2 matches at 7 bases. Germline V gene lookup returns CDR1 MGHDK and CDR2 SYGVNS. The V segment lost 8 bases and the J segment 2 bases; nucleotides outside the gene matches: 8. The CDR3 runs 14 residues. The CDR3 loop is CASGPTLAQETQYF. CDR3 in DNA: TGTGCCAGCGGGCCGACACTAGCGCAAGAGACCCAGTACTTC.

V usage is TRBV23-1 and J usage is TRBJ2-7; TRBD1 matches at 10 bases. TRBV23-1 is an ORF; its function is uncertain. V dropped 2 bases and J dropped 2; count of bases not matched to a gene: 9. The length of the CDR3 is 17 residues. The CDR3 sequence: CASSQPTKGQGTYEQYF. CDR3 DNA sequence: TGCGCCAGCAGTCAACCGACCAAGGGACAGGGGACCTACGAGCAGTACTTC.

This clone has a handful of counts. The J gene is TRBJ2-1, the V gene TRBV5-1; the D gene could be TRBD1 or TRBD2 (5 bases each). The V end was cut by 3 bases, the J end by 9 bases, with 16 bases between. The CDR3 consists of 14 residues. Germline-derived CDR1 and CDR2 are SGHRS and YFSETQ. The CDR3 sequence is CASSSKWGIGEQFF. The DNA for the CDR3 is TGCGCCAGCAGCTCCAAATGGGGGATCGGTGAGCAGTTCTTC.

This clone was observed a few times. Other nucleotide sequences from this sample produce the same CDR3. The genes are TRBV7-2 and TRBJ1-5; D is perhaps TRBD1 (6 bases). The germline gives CDR1 SGHTA, CDR2 FQGNSA. The CDR3 consists of 13 residues. Trimming left V 5 bases short and J 6 bases short, with 11 bases between. The CDR3 DNA reads TGTGCCAGCAGCCTAACAGGGTTTCAGCCCCAGCATTTT. The encoded protein is CASSLTGFQPQHF.

This clone was picked up a small number of times. The V and J genes are TRBV5-4 and TRBJ1-4; no reliable D call. Per germline, CDR1 SGHNT and CDR2 YYREEE (reference sequence). This CDR3 has 14 amino acids. Trimming stripped 4 bases from V and 1 base from J, with 8 bases between. The CDR3 region has the DNA TGTGCCAGCAGCGCGGGGAGAACTAATGAAAAACTGTTTTTT. Residues: CASSAGRTNEKLFF.

The chain combines TRBV5-1 with TRBJ2-1; D not certain. Germline CDR1 SGHRS, CDR2 YFSETQ. CDR3 length: 15 amino acids. The V end was cut by 5 bases, the J end by 0 bases, with 12 bases between. CDR3 in DNA: TGCGCCAGCAGTCCAGCCGTCAGCTCCTACAATGAGCAGTTCTTC. Amino acid sequence: CASSPAVSSYNEQFF.

This rearrangement joins TRBV9 to TRBJ1-5; D uncertain. Looked up from germline, CDR1 is SGDLS and CDR2 is YYNGEE. This CDR3 comprises 15 residues. V was trimmed by 5 bases and J by 6 bases, leaving 18 bases between them. The CDR3 bases are TGTGCCAGCAGTGAAAGACCCGATAGGAGTCAGCCCCAGCATTTT. It yields the protein CASSERPDRSQPQHF. The full variable domain, completed using reference TRBV9 and TRBJ1-5, is DSGVTQTPKHLITATGQRVTLRCSPRSGDLSVYWYQQSLDQGLQFLIQYYNGEERAKGNILERFSAQQFPDLHSELNLSSLELGDSALYFCASSERPDRSQPQHFGDGTRLSIL.

There are a few counts of this clone. The chain links TRBV6-1 to TRBJ1-5, with TRBD1 as a possible D gene (5 bases). The V gene's germline CDR1 is MNHNS and CDR2 SASEGT. This CDR3 has 14 residues. Trimming pared 4 bases from V and 6 bases from J, leaving 13 bases between. The CDR3 reads CASSGPTGVQPQHF. The CDR3 region has the DNA TGTGCCAGCAGTGGCCCCACGGGGGTTCAGCCCCAGCATTTT.

The genes are TRBV9 and TRBJ2-5, with D hard to call. The tail of the sequence fits TRBJ2-7 better, so the J call may be wrong. This CDR3 has 15 residues. Germline V gene sequence: CDR1 SGDLS, CDR2 YYNGEE. CDR3 in amino acids: CASSVGPSVSYEQYF. The CDR3 bases are TGTGCCAGCAGCGTAGGTCCTAGTGTATCCTACGAGCAGTACTTC.

The rearrangement links TRBV2 to TRBJ2-5, with D possibly TRBD2 on 6 matching bases. Trimming took off 5 bases at V and 4 bases at J, with 11 bases between the two ends. Germline loops: CDR1 SNHLY, CDR2 FYNNEI. CDR3 length: 13 amino acids. The CDR3 here is CASSRGRLETQYF. The CDR3 DNA reads as TGTGCCAGCAGTCGAGGGAGGTTAGAGACCCAGTACTTC.

This clone was observed a few times. V is TRBV21-1 and J is TRBJ1-2; the D call of TRBD1 is as the table states it, not checked on the DNA. TRBV21-1 is termed a pseudogene. The length of the CDR3 is 15 residues. As DNA, the CDR3 is TGTGCCAGCACCGGGACAGGAGGGTTTTCCAATGGCTACACCTTC. As protein: CASTGTGGFSNGYTF.

This clone was counted only a few times. The genes are TRBV10-2 and TRBJ2-7; 9 nucleotides line up with TRBD2. With 5 bases clipped from V and 4 bases from J, the junction kept 9 bases outside the gene matches. Germline V CDR1 and CDR2: WSHSY, SAAADI. The CDR3 length is 15 residues. This CDR3 is CASSYSSSGTYEQYF. The CDR3 nucleotides are TGCGCCAGCAGTTATAGTTCTAGCGGGACGTACGAGCAGTACTTC.

The CDR3, as DNA: TGTGCCAGCAGCCAATTACAGGGGACCTACGAGCAGTACTTC. Translated, it gives CASSQLQGTYEQYF. The J gene is TRBJ2-7, the V gene TRBV6-5, with 7 bases aligning to TRBD1. The germline gives CDR1 MNHEY, CDR2 SVGAGI. The V gene end was trimmed by 6 bases and the J gene end by 2 bases; junction bases not matched to a gene: 7. This CDR3 is built from 14 residues.

CDR3: CASSRSSGTPYEQYF. For the CDR3, the DNA is TGCGCCAGCAGCCGTTCTAGCGGGACCCCGTACGAGCAGTACTTC. The chain has TRBV4-3 and TRBJ2-7; 9 bases map to TRBD2. The CDR3 covers 15 residues. V was pared by 4 bases and J by 4 bases, with 8 bases of the junction left unmatched. CDR1 is LGHNA and CDR2 is YSLEER in the germline V gene.

This chain uses TRBV5-1 with TRBJ1-4; the D is unclear. The CDR3 length is 14 residues. In germline, CDR1 is SGHRS, CDR2 YFSETQ. V shed 5 bases and J shed 3 bases, with 11 bases lying between them. The CDR3 here is CASRVAQANEKLFF. The CDR3 DNA is TGCGCCAGCAGGGTGGCCCAAGCTAATGAAAAACTGTTTTTT.

This clone was recorded many times. One end of the junction is discordant with germline, which a read error may explain. The chain carries TRBV3-1 (or the pseudogene TRBV3-2) and TRBJ1-4; no definite D call. The CDR3 extends over 9 amino acids. Per the germline V gene, CDR1 is LGHDT and CDR2 is YNNKEL (reference sequence). Here the CDR3 reads CASSRKDLF. CDR3 coding DNA: TGTGCCAGCAGCCGTAAGGACCTATTT.

The CDR3 here is CASNPRGAAITGELFF. DNA for the CDR3: TGTGCCAGCAACCCTCGTGGGGCTGCCATCACCGGGGAGCTGTTTTTT. The V gene is TRBV7-2, the J gene TRBJ2-2; D might be TRBD1 (5 bases). V shed 7 bases and J shed 4 bases, with 19 bases lying between them. The CDR3 is 16 amino acids. Germline V gene sequence: CDR1 SGHTA, CDR2 FQGNSA.

This clone appeared once. The gene calls are TRBV11-3 and TRBJ1-2; weak D call: TRBD1 (5 bases). CDR1 is SGHNT, CDR2 YENEEA, per germline. The ends were cut back, 3 bases at V and 4 bases at J, with 9 bases in the middle. The CDR3 has 13 amino acids. The CDR3 protein is CASSFEGSYGYTF. For the CDR3, the DNA is TGTGCCAGCAGCTTTGAGGGGTCCTATGGCTACACCTTC.

This clone was counted a few times. This sequence joins TRBV4-2 and TRBJ2-2; no definite D call. The germline CDR1 and CDR2 sequences are LGHNA and YNFKEQ. V lost 0 bases, J lost 3 bases, and 8 bases lay in between. This CDR3 has 15 amino acids. DNA for the CDR3: TGTGCCAGCAGCCAAGATCTGTCTGACACCGGGGAGCTGTTTTTT. Translated, it gives CASSQDLSDTGELFF.

This chain joins TRBV18 and TRBJ2-5, with D tentatively TRBD2 (5 bases). CDR1 and CDR2 from the germline V gene are KGHSH and LQKENI. The CDR3 runs 14 residues. V gave up 1 base and J gave up 5 bases, with 11 bases separating them. The CDR3 DNA reads as TGTGCCAGCTCACCACGGAGTCCGGGGGAGACCCAGTACTTC. It encodes CASSPRSPGETQYF.

The CDR3 reads CASSVGTAGDTDTQYF. The DNA of the CDR3 is TGTGCCAGCAGTGTTGGGACAGCTGGAGACACAGATACGCAGTATTTT. The V and J genes are TRBV28 and TRBJ2-3; TRBD1 agrees at 7 bases. CDR3 length: 16 amino acids. V lost 5 bases and J lost 2; bases outside the gene matches: 10. CDR1 and CDR2 from the germline V gene are MDHEN and SYDVKM.

This clone was seen only a few times. The rearrangement links TRBV5-1 to TRBJ2-1, with no clear D. Trimming removed 0 bases from V and 7 bases from J, with 8 bases in between. The CDR3 runs to 13 residues. CDR1 and CDR2 from the germline V gene are SGHRS and YFSETQ. The CDR3 reads CASSLGTTNEQFF. The CDR3 bases are TGCGCCAGCAGCTTGGGGACGACGAATGAGCAGTTCTTC.

V and J are TRBV2 and TRBJ2-1; 10 bases line up with TRBD1. This CDR3 is built from 15 residues. The V gene's germline CDR1 is SNHLY and CDR2 FYNNEI. V was pared by 6 bases and J by 4 bases, with 6 bases of the junction left unmatched. The CDR3 nucleotides are TGTGCCAGCAGGAGGGGACAGGGGATATACAATGAGCAGTTCTTC. It encodes CASRRGQGIYNEQFF.

This clone was picked up a small number of times. J is TRBJ1-1 and V is TRBV7-2, with D maybe TRBD1 (6 bases). CDR3 length: 11 amino acids. Looked up from germline, CDR1 is SGHTA and CDR2 is FQGNSA. V was clipped by 3 bases and J by 7 bases, with 6 bases between them. In nucleotides, the CDR3 is TGTGCCAGCAGCTTGGACAGTGAAGCTTTCTTT. Its translation is CASSLDSEAFF.

The rearrangement joins TRBV6-1 to TRBJ2-1; 10 bases are shared with TRBD2. Germline values: CDR1 MNHNS, CDR2 SASEGT. The CDR3 is 15 amino acids. The trim removed 4 bases at V and 7 bases at J, leaving 7 bases unmatched. CDR3 protein: CASSGSSGRLNEQFF. The CDR3 DNA reads TGTGCCAGCAGTGGCTCTAGCGGGAGATTAAATGAGCAGTTCTTC.

This clone was seen more than once but under ten times. The chain is built from TRBV2 and TRBJ1-2; D ambiguous. Germline V CDR1 and CDR2: SNHLY, FYNNEI. Trimming pared 7 bases from V and 4 bases from J, leaving 10 bases between. CDR3 length: 12 residues. The CDR3, as DNA: TGTGCCAGCAACGTGGGGTTCTATGGCTACACCTTC. Translated: CASNVGFYGYTF.

The rearrangement uses TRBV19 and TRBJ1-2; tentative D call: TRBD1 (6 bases). CDR3 length: 14 amino acids. Trimming took off 3 bases at V and 0 bases at J, with 8 bases between the two ends. Germline-derived CDR1 and CDR2 are LNHDA and SQIVND (reference sequence). DNA of the CDR3: TGTGCCAGTAGTATCCGGACAGCTAACTATGGCTACACCTTC. This encodes CASSIRTANYGYTF.

In its sample, this clone was seen a few times. V usage is TRBV7-9 and J usage is TRBJ2-5; 9 bases line up with TRBD1. The CDR3 is 14 residues long. Trimming took 3 bases from V and 6 from J; bases not matched to a gene: 5. The germline CDR1 and CDR2 sequences are SEHNR and FQNEAQ (reference sequence). The CDR3 reads CASSLTQGAKTQYF. As DNA, the CDR3 is TGTGCCAGCAGCTTGACACAGGGGGCGAAGACCCAGTACTTC.

The CDR3 protein is CASRPRDTEAFF. CDR3 in DNA: TGTGCCAGCAGGCCTCGGGACACTGAAGCTTTCTTT. V gene TRBV7-9 combines with J gene TRBJ1-1, with no clear D. CDR1 is SEHNR, CDR2 FQNEAQ, per germline (reference sequence). CDR3 length: 12 amino acids. V was pared by 6 bases and J by 3 bases, with 8 bases between.

The CDR3: CASSLALPDRPMRITDTQYF. Here the CDR3 DNA reads TGTGCCAGCAGCTTAGCGTTACCGGACAGGCCGATGCGCATCACAGATACGCAGTATTTT. This chain connects TRBV7-6 to TRBJ2-3; 7 bases are shared with TRBD1. The CDR3 covers 20 residues. The V gene end was trimmed by 0 bases and the J gene end by 2 bases; junction bases not matched to a gene: 17. In germline, CDR1 is SGHVS, CDR2 FNYEAQ.